This T cell receptor beta chain was identified in a study of T-cell reconstitution after alpha-beta-depleted transplantation in children (TCRdb year 2016). Study-level background: Using TCR repertoire profiling, the study quantitatively followed how T-cell immune reconstitution unfolded in children after TCRalphabeta/CD19-depleted allogeneic hematopoietic cell transplantation.

From the cysteine through the phenylalanine, the CDR3 covers 17 amino acids. Of all the DNA, just the CDR3 is kept, 51 bases in frame from base 1. This clonotype was seen only once. Its antigen remains unidentified. No much larger clone is present one base from it, and per-base qualities are unavailable. A single read counts as weak evidence. Library method: PCR. Sequencing used an Illumina HiSeq 2500. To normalize quantification of the TCRbeta repertoire, the TCR libraries were built with molecular barcoding that relied on unique molecular identifiers. The public reads were reprocessed in TCRdb via fastp at Q25 and MiXCR, keeping in-frame beta chains. Merged by CDR3 protein, the rows form single entries marked with the most common genes and DNA. Here the sample has around 360,000 distinct CDR3 sequences; 9% to 12% occur a single time. The top ten clones comprise around 2.3% of the sample.

Sequenced material: PBMCs from the stem cell graft donor, taken from the stem cell graft. The sequence was collected from a human donor who donated a stem cell graft to a child with acute lymphoblastic leukemia. Here the chain combines TRBV21-1 and TRBJ1-5; TRBD1 is the table's D call and was not checked against the DNA. TRBV21-1 is assigned pseudogene status. The CDR3 reads as follows: CASSKRGNRGPNQPQHF. In nucleotide form, the sequence is TGTGCCAGCAGCAAAAGGGGGAACAGGGGGCCGAATCAGCCCCAGCATTTT.